This T cell receptor (beta chain) was documented in a study of graft-versus-host responses after intestinal transplantation (dated by TCRdb to the early 2020s). Regarding the study in general: Multivisceral, liver-intestinal, or isolated intestinal transplants were received by the recipients. After intestinal transplantation, graft-versus-host and host-versus-graft alloreactive T cell clones in the graft, circulation and bone marrow were tracked using bulk TCR-beta CDR3 sequencing. Donor T cell macrochimerism was defined as a peak of at least 4% donor T cells among recipient peripheral blood mononuclear cells. To identify alloreactive clones, pre-transplant mixed lymphocyte reaction products were sequenced and compared with unstimulated pre-transplant donor and recipient T cells. Rather than going through the commercial service, samples from three later patients were sequenced in-house on an Illumina MiSeq and processed with MiXCR. Of the approximately 24 intestinal transplant recipients enrolled in the cohort, one of whom was a retransplant, a few patients without pretransplant specimens were excluded. Every recipient was given anti-thymocyte globulin induction, then maintenance tacrolimus and steroids for approximately 3 years. Here is what the overall study found, with its caveats: Conclusions were limited by the relatively low number and heterogeneity of intestinal transplant patients. Early after transplant, peak levels of circulating GvH clones were found to be associated with declines in HvG clones. Patients with donor T cell macrochimerism had high GvH to HvG T cell clonal ratios in their allografts. GvH clones turned up in recipient bone marrow, with some appearing earlier in ileal mucosa or blood, a pattern consistent with an intestinal mucosal origin.

The germline V gene (reference sequence) supplies CDR1 LNHDA and CDR2 SQIVND. At the junction V is shortened by 9 bases and J by 0 bases, with 12 bases in between. The CDR3 starts with the cysteine, ends with the phenylalanine, and has 14 residues. Solely the CDR3 DNA is kept, with 42 bases framed from the first base. The time point tag for this specimen amounts to: cells obtained before transplantation from donor or recipient. CD3+CD4+ and CD3+CD8+ populations were FACS-sorted from unstimulated pre-transplant donor and recipient cells taken from spleen or lymph nodes. For this clone: What this receptor recognizes is not known. One base away there is no much larger clone; base qualities are not given.

Library method: the immunoSEQ multiplex PCR assay. For most patients, genomic DNA was isolated with the Qiagen DNeasy Blood and Tissue Kit and shipped frozen to Adaptive Biotechnologies for TCR sequencing. For most patients, genomic DNA was subjected to high-throughput TCR-beta CDR3 sequencing by Adaptive Biotechnologies. The study's processing was this. TCR sequencing data for some 17 patients were retrieved from Adaptive's ImmunoSEQ software; three other patients were processed with MiXCR and VDJtools. To correct CD4 versus CD8 sorting errors, any sequence found in both subsets at a frequency ratio below 5:1 was removed. Because the origin of CDR3 nucleotide sequences shared between donor and recipient could not be assigned, those sequences were removed. Alloreactive clones required at least 2-fold expansion over unstimulated cells and minimum CFSE-low frequency of 0.002% (template counts) or 0.001% (read counts). A clone was considered mappable if detected in the sequenced pre-transplant spleen, lymph node, or MLR CFSE-low populations of the donor or recipient. The cumulative frequency of alloreactive clones was calculated as a percentage of all sequences, weighted by copy number. The table was pulled from immuneACCESS by TCRdb, which kept in-frame rearrangements only. Such tables lose some clones; where checked, under half of the loss comes from unresolved V genes, and the rest has no known cause. V, J and clone size were drawn from that table, and D and trimming were deduced from the DNA. This sample lists about 73,000 clones; roughly 90% were detected once. 4% to 5% of the sample is in the top ten clones.

The rearranged segments are TRBV19 and TRBJ1-5; TRBD1 is a weak D gene call, 5 bases matching. The sequencing here drew on unstimulated CD8+ T cells sorted from spleen or lymph node cells, taken before transplant. The clonotype was recovered from a human donor who was the organ donor for an intestinal transplant. The CDR3 protein is CASWGVGSNQPQHF. The DNA reads as follows: TGTGCCAGCTGGGGGGTGGGTAGCAATCAGCCCCAGCATTTT.